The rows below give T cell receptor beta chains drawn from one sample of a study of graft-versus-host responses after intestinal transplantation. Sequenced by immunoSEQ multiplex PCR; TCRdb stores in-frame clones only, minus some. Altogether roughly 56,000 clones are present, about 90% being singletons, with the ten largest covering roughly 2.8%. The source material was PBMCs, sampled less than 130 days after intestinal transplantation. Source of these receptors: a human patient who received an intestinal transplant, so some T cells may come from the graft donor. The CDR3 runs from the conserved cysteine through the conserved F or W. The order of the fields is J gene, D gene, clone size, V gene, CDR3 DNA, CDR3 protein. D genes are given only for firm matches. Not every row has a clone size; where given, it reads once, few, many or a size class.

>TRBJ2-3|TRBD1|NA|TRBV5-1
TGCGCCAGCAGACAGGGGGCAAAGGATACGCAGTATTTT
CASRQGAKDTQYF
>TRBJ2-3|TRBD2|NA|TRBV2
TGTGCCAGCAGACTAGCGATTAGCACAGATACGCAGTATTTT
CASRLAISTDTQYF
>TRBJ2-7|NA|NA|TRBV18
TGTGCCAGCTCAACAGAATCCGGGAAGGTCTACGAGCAGTACTTC
CASSTESGKVYEQYF
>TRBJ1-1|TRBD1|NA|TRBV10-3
TGTGCCATCAGCCGGGACAGGGCGGAAGCTTTCTTT
CAISRDRAEAFF
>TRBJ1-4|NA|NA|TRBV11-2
TGTGCCAGCAGCTTAGGCTGGCCGGGTAATGAAAAACTGTTTTTT
CASSLGWPGNEKLFF
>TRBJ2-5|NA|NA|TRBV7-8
TGTGCCAGCAGCACACGTGGGGCTACAGAAGAGACCCAGTACTTC
CASSTRGATEETQYF
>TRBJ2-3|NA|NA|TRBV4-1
TGCGCCAGCAGCCAATCGGCGGGGTGGAGGACACAGTTT
CASSQSAGWRTQF
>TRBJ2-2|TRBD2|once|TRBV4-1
TGCGCCAGCAGCCCCTTAACGGGGGGGAGGTCCGGGGAGCTGTTTTTT
CASSPLTGGRSGELFF
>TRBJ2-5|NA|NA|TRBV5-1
TGCGCCAGCAGCTTGGACAGGTCAGAAGAGACCCAGTACTTC
CASSLDRSEETQYF
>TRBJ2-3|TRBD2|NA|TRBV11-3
TGTGCCAGCAGCTCGGGACTAGATGGAGATACGCAGTATTTT
CASSSGLDGDTQYF
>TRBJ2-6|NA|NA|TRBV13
TGTGCCAGCAGTCCTGGTTCTGCTGGGGCCAACGTCCTGACTTTC
CASSPGSAGANVLTF
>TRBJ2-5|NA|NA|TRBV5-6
TGTGCCAGCAGCTTGGGCGCGAGGGAGACCCAGTACTTC
CASSLGARETQYF
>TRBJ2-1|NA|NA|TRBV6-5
TGTGCCAGCAGAAGGACAGTCAATGAGCAGTTCTTC
CASRRTVNEQFF